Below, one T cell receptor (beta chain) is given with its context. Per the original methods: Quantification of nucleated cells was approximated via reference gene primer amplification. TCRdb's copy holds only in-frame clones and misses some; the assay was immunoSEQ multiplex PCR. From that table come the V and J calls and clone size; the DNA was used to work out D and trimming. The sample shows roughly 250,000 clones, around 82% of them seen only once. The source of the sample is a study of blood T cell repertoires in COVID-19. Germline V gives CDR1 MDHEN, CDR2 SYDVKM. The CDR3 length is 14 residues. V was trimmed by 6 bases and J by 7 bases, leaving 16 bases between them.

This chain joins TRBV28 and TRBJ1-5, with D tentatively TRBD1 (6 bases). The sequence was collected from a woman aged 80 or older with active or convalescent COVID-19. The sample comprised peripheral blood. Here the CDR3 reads CASSSGQLPQPQHF. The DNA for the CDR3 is TGTGCCAGCAGCTCAGGACAGCTTCCCCAGCCCCAGCATTTT.